The 17 T cell receptor beta chains given below trace back to one sample, sequenced in a study of OX40 agonist ivuxolimab in advanced cancers. Only in-frame clones appear in the TCRdb table, and some are missing; sequencing was by immunoSEQ multiplex PCR. The top ten clones hold 0.15% to 0.17% of a sample with about 120,000 clones, roughly 95% of them seen once. This sample comprised CD4+ or CD8+ T cells sorted from blood, obtained in a trial of the OX40 agonist ivuxolimab. The receptors here all came from an adult with an advanced solid tumor such as melanoma, head and neck, liver or kidney cancer.

The chain employs TRBV6-5 and TRBJ1-3; D is perhaps TRBD1 (5 bases). Per germline, CDR1 MNHEY and CDR2 SVGAGI. The CDR3 contains 12 residues. Trimming left V 6 bases short and J 3 bases short, with 6 bases between. CDR3: CASRQGGNTIYF. The CDR3 DNA reads as TGTGCCAGCAGGCAGGGTGGAAACACCATATATTTT.

This rearrangement joins TRBV27 to TRBJ2-3, with D unresolved. The CDR3 runs to 15 residues. Germline CDR1 MNHEY, CDR2 SMNVEV (reference sequence). Trimming shortened V by 2 bases and J by 0 bases, and 9 bases separated the two germline ends. CDR3 DNA: TGTGCCAGCAGTTTACGAGCGACCAGCACAGATACGCAGTATTTT. Its translation: CASSLRATSTDTQYF.

The chain employs TRBV29-1 and TRBJ1-3; unclear D gene. The CDR3 contains 11 residues. The germline V gene has CDR1 SQVTM and CDR2 ANQGSEA. Trimming pared 4 bases from V and 6 bases from J, leaving 7 bases between. CDR3 loop: CSVVRENTIYF. CDR3 DNA sequence: TGCAGCGTTGTACGTGAAAACACCATATATTTT.

Worth noting for this clone: The junction departs from the called germline gene at one end, perhaps through a read error. V usage is TRBV9 and J usage is TRBJ2-7; weak D call: TRBD2 (6 bases). The CDR3 is made up of 15 amino acids. CDR1 and CDR2 from the germline V gene are SGDLS and YYNGEE. CDR3 amino acids: CASSGRDLDYYQQYF. The CDR3 coding sequence is TGTGCCAGCAGCGGCCGGGACTTGGATTACTACCAGCAGTACTTC.

The chain uses TRBV6-6 and TRBJ2-7; no clear D gene. This CDR3 has 14 amino acids. V was trimmed by 5 bases and J by 0 bases, leaving 11 bases between them. Per germline, CDR1 MNHNY and CDR2 SVGAGI (reference sequence). The CDR3 sequence is CASSGPPVSYEQYF. CDR3 bases: TGTGCCAGCAGTGGCCCGCCGGTCTCCTACGAGCAGTACTTC.

The genes are TRBV27 and TRBJ1-5; unclear D gene. The CDR3 has 16 amino acids. V gave up 3 bases and J gave up 1 base, with 13 bases separating them. CDR1 and CDR2 (germline): MNHEY, SMNVEV (reference sequence). CDR3 residues: CASSLSKDPSNQPQHF. The DNA of the CDR3 is TGTGCCAGCAGTTTGAGTAAGGACCCAAGCAATCAGCCCCAGCATTTT.

The chain employs TRBV5-6 and TRBJ2-1, with TRBD2 matching over 8 bases. The V gene end was trimmed by 3 bases and the J gene end by 1 base; junction bases not matched to a gene: 6. Germline assignment: CDR1 SGHDT and CDR2 YYEEEE. The CDR3 sequence is 16 residues long. The CDR3 region is CASSSGLAQSYNEQFF. Written as DNA, the CDR3 is TGTGCCAGCAGCTCCGGACTAGCCCAATCCTACAATGAGCAGTTCTTC. Variable domain in full (rest from reference TRBV5-6 and TRBJ2-1): DAGVTQSPTHLIKTRGQQVTLRCSPKSGHDTVSWYQQALGQGPQFIFQYYEEEERQRGNFPDRFSGHQFPNYSSELNVNALLLGDSALYLCASSSGLAQSYNEQFFGPGTRLTVL.

The rearrangement joins TRBV12-5 to TRBJ1-2, with D possibly matching TRBD1 (5 bases). Looked up from germline, CDR1 is LGHNT and CDR2 is FRNRAP. CDR3 length: 15 residues. Trimming stripped 6 bases from V and 8 bases from J, with 22 bases between. CDR3 nucleotides: TGTGCTAGTGGCTATATGGGGGTCCTCTGGGGAGGCTACACCTTC. It codes for CASGYMGVLWGGYTF.

The chain recombines TRBV28 with TRBJ2-6; TRBD1 is a possible D gene (6 bases). V was clipped by 5 bases and J by 2 bases, with 10 bases between them. Germline V gene lookup returns CDR1 MDHEN and CDR2 SYDVKM. The CDR3 has 15 residues. The CDR3 DNA sequence: TGTGCCAGCAGTCGAAACAGGGCTGGGGCCAACGTCCTGACTTTC. Protein sequence: CASSRNRAGANVLTF.

The chain carries TRBV28 and TRBJ2-7; 7 nucleotides align to TRBD2. This CDR3 is 16 amino acids long. With V trimmed by 5 bases and J by 2 bases, 12 bases remained unmatched. Germline V lookup: CDR1 MDHEN, CDR2 SYDVKM. The CDR3 DNA is TGTGCCAGCAGTCCCGGCGGGGGAGGTATGGCCTACGAGCAGTACTTC. It is translated as CASSPGGGGMAYEQYF.

As concerns this clone: The sample contains more than one DNA sequence encoding this CDR3. The chain has TRBV7-9 and TRBJ2-5, with 7 positions matching TRBD1. Germline CDR1 SEHNR, CDR2 FQNEAQ (reference sequence). V gave up 5 bases and J gave up 4 bases; unmatched junction bases: 4. The length of the CDR3 is 13 residues. CDR3 protein: CASSLGQRETQYF. CDR3 DNA: TGTGCCAGCAGCCTGGGACAGAGAGAGACCCAGTACTTC.

The chain links TRBV6-4 to TRBJ2-7; 8 bases align to TRBD2. Germline CDR1 is MRHNA and CDR2 is SNTAGT. The CDR3 contains 12 residues. Unmatched junction bases numbered 2, after V lost 3 bases and J lost 7 bases. The CDR3 bases are TGTGCCAGCAGTGAGTCGGGAGGGGAGCAGTACTTC. This sequence encodes CASSESGGEQYF.

This chain joins TRBV7-2 and TRBJ2-1; TRBD2 matches at 15 bases. The CDR3 spans 17 residues. V was clipped by 5 bases and J by 9 bases; unmatched bases: 11. Germline assignment: CDR1 SGHTA and CDR2 FQGNSA. The CDR3 sequence is CASSPPGLAGGKGEQFF. The CDR3 nucleotides are TGTGCCAGCAGCCCGCCCGGACTAGCGGGAGGGAAGGGTGAGCAGTTCTTC.

In this sample, this clone turned up once. The J gene is TRBJ2-2, the V gene TRBV29-1; D gene unclear. From germline, CDR1 is SQVTM and CDR2 ANQGSEA. The germline V and J ends were trimmed by 1 base and 3 bases, with 3 bases remaining between them. There are 12 residues in the CDR3. The CDR3 spells CSVEVDTGELFF. The CDR3 nucleotides are TGCAGCGTTGAAGTAGACACCGGGGAGCTGTTTTTT.

The chain joins TRBV5-1 to TRBJ1-1, with D perhaps TRBD1 (5 bases). With 4 bases removed from V and 3 bases from J, the gap between germline ends came to 7 bases. The germline V gene encodes CDR1 SGHRS and CDR2 YFSETQ. The CDR3 is made up of 12 amino acids. The CDR3 reads CASSRGDTEAFF. The CDR3 coding sequence is TGCGCCAGCAGCAGGGGTGACACTGAAGCTTTCTTT.

This chain uses TRBV10-3 with TRBJ1-5, with a possible D match to TRBD1 (6 bases). Trimming left V 8 bases short and J 6 bases short, with 14 bases between. The CDR3 totals 13 residues. Germline CDR1 reads ENHRY; CDR2 reads SYGVKD. This CDR3 reads CAIAAGEGQPQHF. In DNA, the CDR3 is TGTGCCATCGCCGCAGGGGAAGGTCAGCCCCAGCATTTT.

This clone has only one observation. The chain couples TRBV5-4 to TRBJ2-3; 8 bases are shared with TRBD2. Losses at the gene ends were 1 base for V and 4 bases for J; bases not matched to a gene: 2. This CDR3 has 14 amino acids. The germline CDR1 and CDR2 sequences are SGHNT and YYREEE (reference sequence). The CDR3 spells CASSLTGGPDTQYF. The CDR3 region has the DNA TGTGCCAGCAGCTTGACGGGAGGGCCAGATACGCAGTATTTT.